This entry features one TCR beta chain sequence. Its cognate antigen is unknown. This may come from a read error, since a much larger clone is one base off. CDR3 size: 14 residues. V was cut by 6 bases and J by 5 bases, with 13 bases left in between. Looked up from germline, CDR1 is MRHNA and CDR2 is SNTAGT. TCRdb itself ran the reads through MiXCR, one entry per CDR3 protein. The sample records approximately 500,000 distinct CDR3 sequences, over 9% being singletons. This entry comes from a study of T cell repertoires in cytomegalovirus infection. Study overall: Indications of both CMV infection and matching HLA type were provided by public TCR beta signatures.

Study-level points and caveats: CMV-specific TCR beta clonotypes restricted by HLA-C dominated the ex vivo response.

The chain couples TRBV6-4 to TRBJ2-2; D not certain. Sample: PBMCs. This clonotype originated in a human donor in good health (CMV status not recorded). Some clones in this sample may be carry-over from other donors' samples. CDR3 coding DNA: TGTGCCAGCAGAGGTGACACGGAGACCGGGGAGCTGTTTTTT. This translates into CASRGDTETGELFF.